This T cell receptor (beta chain) stems from a study of low-dose radiotherapy and immunotherapy resistance in tumors. The time point here: after trial treatment. Treatment specified: LDRT plus nivolumab, ipilimumab, low-dose cyclophosphamide and aspirin (RACIN trial). This clonotype showed up many times. With TRAV- and TRBV-specific primers, first-strand cDNA was made, covering the alpha and beta chains. Amplification of TCRs used a constant-region primer and V-primer adapter for roughly 21 PCR cycles. TCRdb fed the reads into MiXCR, producing one record per CDR3 protein. The sample includes about 97,000 distinct CDR3 sequences, less than 25% of them seen just once. The CDR3 is made up of 15 amino acids. Deletions cut 0 bases from V and 2 bases from J, with 9 bases between. Per the germline V gene, CDR1 is MNHEY and CDR2 is SVGEGT.

The specimen comprised PBMCs, sampled after low-dose radiotherapy plus immunotherapy. This clonotype originated in a male donor with prostate cancer. The chain couples TRBV6-2 or TRBV6-3 to TRBJ2-3; D uncertain. This chain's CDR3 is CASSYSRRDTDTQYF. CDR3 bases: TGTGCCAGCAGTTACTCGAGGCGTGACACAGATACGCAGTATTTT.